The 23 T cell receptor beta chains below all came from one sample that was sequenced in a study of cytotoxic CD8 clonotypes in ibrutinib-treated CLL. Produced via immunoSEQ multiplex PCR; TCRdb's table is partial and in-frame only. There are under 300,000 clones in the sample; 60% to 80% occur only once, and roughly 6% lies in the top ten. Material: PBMCs, obtained at disease progression, from a patient treated with ibrutinib. These receptors all come from a human donor with chronic lymphocytic leukemia.

This chain joins TRBV7-2 and TRBJ2-3, with TRBD2 as a possible D gene (6 bases). This CDR3 contains 13 residues. With 4 bases removed from V and 7 bases from J, the gap between germline ends came to 12 bases. CDR1 is SGHTA, CDR2 FQGNSA, per germline. CDR3 protein: CASSSAGPYTQYF. In DNA, the CDR3 is TGTGCCAGCAGCTCTGCGGGGCCTTATACGCAGTATTTT.

The chain links TRBV29-1 to TRBJ1-1, with 7 bases lining up with TRBD1. Looked up from germline, CDR1 is SQVTM and CDR2 is ANQGSEA. V was clipped by 5 bases and J by 12 bases; unmatched bases: 6. There are 10 residues in the CDR3. The CDR3, as DNA: TGCAGCGTTAGACAGGGCAGATCTTTCTTT. This translates into CSVRQGRSFF.

Worth noting for this clone: Other DNA sequences from this sample encode an identical CDR3 as well. The rearrangement links TRBV7-2 to TRBJ2-3; no clear D gene. Germline lookup yields CDR1 SGHTA and CDR2 FQGNSA. The length of the CDR3 is 15 residues. Trimming took 1 base from V and 0 from J, leaving 8 bases between them. The CDR3 spells CASSLGTGSTDTQYF. Here the CDR3 DNA reads TGTGCCAGCAGCTTAGGTACCGGTAGCACAGATACGCAGTATTTT.

V usage is TRBV6-5 and J usage is TRBJ1-5; a weak D match, TRBD1 (5 bases). CDR1 and CDR2 (germline): MNHEY, SVGAGI. The CDR3 is 11 residues long. The V end lost 5 bases, the J end lost 9 bases, and 8 bases lay between the germline ends. CDR3 bases: TGTGCCAGCAGTGGGGGGAGGCCCCAGCATTTT. It yields the protein CASSGGRPQHF.

V and J are TRBV6-6 and TRBJ2-1; 7 bases are a match to TRBD1. Trimming took 6 bases from V and 10 from J; bases not matched to a gene: 12. There are 14 residues in the CDR3. Germline-derived CDR1 and CDR2 are MNHNY and SVGAGI (reference sequence). CDR3 DNA: TGTGCCAGCAGGGAACAGGGGCCTTCGTGGGAGCAGTTCTTC. Its translation is CASREQGPSWEQFF.

This clone occurred a few times. The V gene is TRBV4-3, the J gene TRBJ2-1, with 13 bases that match TRBD2. This CDR3 contains 19 residues. CDR1 and CDR2 (germline): LGHNA, YSLEER. With V trimmed by 3 bases and J by 6 bases, 14 bases remained unmatched. The CDR3 sequence is CASSQAGDWTSGSGNEQFF. DNA of the CDR3: TGCGCCAGCAGCCAGGCAGGGGACTGGACTAGCGGGAGTGGCAATGAGCAGTTCTTC.

V usage is TRBV6-4 and J usage is TRBJ1-2; 7 nucleotides agree with TRBD1. The V segment lost 6 bases and the J segment 5 bases; nucleotides outside the gene matches: 9. The CDR3 is 14 residues long. CDR1 is MRHNA, CDR2 SNTAGT, per germline. CDR3 bases: TGTGCCAGCAGAGACCGGGACAGCATATATGGCTACACCTTC. It specifies CASRDRDSIYGYTF.

This clone was observed a handful of times. The V and J genes are TRBV9 and TRBJ1-2; perhaps TRBD1 as D (5 bases). CDR1 SGDLS and CDR2 YYNGEE come from the germline V gene. The CDR3 covers 15 residues. Deletions cut 2 bases from V and 3 bases from J, with 14 bases between. DNA for the CDR3: TGTGCCAGCAGCGTTACGGGCCGAGGGGACTATGGCTACACCTTC. This gives the protein CASSVTGRGDYGYTF.

This chain joins TRBV9 and TRBJ2-2; D remains ambiguous. Germline V gene data show CDR1 as SGDLS and CDR2 as YYNGEE. Deletions cut 5 bases from V and 4 bases from J, with 18 bases between. This CDR3 is 16 amino acids long. This CDR3 is CASSLRKDRFTGELFF. The CDR3, as DNA: TGTGCCAGCAGTCTTCGTAAGGACCGATTCACCGGGGAGCTGTTTTTT.

The V and J genes are TRBV29-1 and TRBJ2-3, with a tentative D call TRBD2 (6 bases). The germline CDR1 and CDR2 sequences are SQVTM and ANQGSEA. CDR3 length: 13 residues. Trimming removed 3 bases at V and 6 bases at J, with 13 bases between. This CDR3 reads CSVDRAGSDTQYF. DNA of the CDR3: TGCAGCGTTGATAGGGCCGGGAGCGATACGCAGTATTTT.

The V and J genes are TRBV11-2 and TRBJ2-1; TRBD2 matches 14 bases. The CDR3 totals 19 residues. Germline assignment: CDR1 SGHAT and CDR2 FQNNGV. V trimming: 0 bases; J trimming: 4 bases; junction bases outside the gene matches: 8. The CDR3 reads CASSLDLGTSGSAYNEQFF. For the CDR3, the DNA is TGTGCCAGCAGCTTAGATCTCGGGACTAGCGGGAGCGCGTACAATGAGCAGTTCTTC.

In its sample, this clone was seen a few times. The rearrangement uses TRBV5-4 and TRBJ2-3; no definite D call. The CDR3 sequence is 12 residues long. Trimming removed 4 bases at V and 4 bases at J, with 7 bases between. The germline gives CDR1 SGHNT, CDR2 YYREEE (reference sequence). The CDR3 coding sequence is TGTGCCAGCAGCCCAGTCCCAGATACGCAGTATTTT. It encodes CASSPVPDTQYF.

This clone came up a few times. CDR3 sequence reads: CASSLLPYSYNEQFF. The CDR3 bases are TGCGCCAGCAGCTTACTTCCCTACTCCTACAATGAGCAGTTCTTC. This sequence joins TRBV5-1 and TRBJ2-1; D remains unclear. Germline-derived CDR1 and CDR2 are SGHRS and YFSETQ. This CDR3 region has 15 residues. V dropped 2 bases and J dropped 0 bases, with 9 bases sitting between them.

The chain is built from TRBV7-2 and TRBJ2-2; 7 nucleotides align to TRBD2. The germline gives CDR1 SGHTA, CDR2 FQGNSA. The CDR3 is made up of 15 amino acids. Trimming at V came to 6 bases and at J to 3 bases, leaving 7 bases not matched to a gene. CDR3 in DNA: TGTGCCAGCAGACCCACTAGCGCCTACACCGGGGAGCTGTTTTTT. Amino acids: CASRPTSAYTGELFF. The full variable domain, completed using reference TRBV7-2 and TRBJ2-2, is GAGVSQSPSNKVTEKGKDVELRCDPISGHTALYWYRQSLGQGLEFLIYFQGNSAPDKSGLPSDRFSAERTGGSVSTLTIQRTQQEDSAVYLCASRPTSAYTGELFFGEGSRLTVL.

V usage is TRBV2 and J usage is TRBJ2-6; D is possibly TRBD2 (5 bases). Germline V gene lookup returns CDR1 SNHLY and CDR2 FYNNEI. The CDR3 runs to 15 residues. V was shortened by 7 bases and J by 4 bases, with 14 bases between the two germline ends. CDR3 loop: CASTSSGGGANVLTF. The CDR3 DNA sequence: TGTGCCAGCACTAGCTCAGGCGGCGGGGCCAACGTCCTGACTTTC.

In its sample, this clone was seen a few times. The V and J genes are TRBV18 and TRBJ1-2; the D gene is possibly TRBD1 (5 bases). Trimming removed 4 bases at V and 0 bases at J, with 9 bases between. The CDR3 has 14 residues. Germline V lookup: CDR1 KGHSH, CDR2 LQKENI. The CDR3: CASSREGPNYGYTF. In DNA, the CDR3 is TGTGCCAGCTCACGCGAGGGACCTAACTATGGCTACACCTTC.

This chain uses TRBV10-3 with TRBJ2-7; D gene uncertain. Trimming took off 7 bases at V and 0 bases at J, with 13 bases between the two ends. CDR1 and CDR2 from the germline V gene are ENHRY and SYGVKD. The CDR3 is 14 amino acids. Here the CDR3 DNA reads TGTGCCATCAATATTCAAGGCCGCTCCTACGAGCAGTACTTC. Protein sequence: CAINIQGRSYEQYF.

The rearrangement joins TRBV7-3 to TRBJ2-5; D is ambiguous. CDR1 and CDR2 from the germline V gene are SGHTA and FQGTGA. The CDR3 runs to 13 residues. Trimming pared 2 bases from V and 5 bases from J, leaving 9 bases between. CDR3 loop: CASSLWAGETQYF. The CDR3, as DNA: TGTGCCAGCAGCTTATGGGCTGGGGAGACCCAGTACTTC.

This clone came up once. V and J are TRBV29-1 and TRBJ2-1, with a possible D match to TRBD2 (5 bases). Germline V gene sequence: CDR1 SQVTM, CDR2 ANQGSEA. The CDR3 runs 14 residues. V was clipped by 5 bases and J by 6 bases, with 17 bases between them. CDR3 amino acids: CSVLWASLGNEQFF. CDR3 DNA sequence: TGCAGCGTTCTCTGGGCTAGCTTGGGCAATGAGCAGTTCTTC.

This chain links TRBV27 with TRBJ2-7; either TRBD1 or TRBD2 may fit D (5 bases each). The CDR3 runs to 15 residues. From germline, CDR1 is MNHEY and CDR2 SMNVEV (reference sequence). The V and J ends lost 6 bases and 1 base respectively, with 16 bases between them. As DNA, the CDR3 is TGTGCCAGCAGATCTTGGGGGAGTTCGTCCTACGAGCAGTACTTC. It translates to CASRSWGSSSYEQYF.

The chain has TRBV29-1 and TRBJ2-1; 11 bases fit TRBD2. V shed 6 bases, J shed 8 bases, and the junction held 3 bases outside the gene matches. Germline CDR1 is SQVTM and CDR2 is ANQGSEA. The CDR3 is 12 residues long. CDR3 sequence: CSVLAGGYEQFF. The CDR3 DNA follows: TGCAGCGTGCTAGCGGGGGGCTATGAGCAGTTCTTC.

This clone turned up a few times. The chain uses TRBV4-1 and TRBJ1-5; 8 nucleotides align to TRBD1. From germline, CDR1 is MGHRA and CDR2 YSYEKL. V trimming: 1 base; J trimming: 9 bases; junction bases outside the gene matches: 14. The CDR3 totals 17 residues. The CDR3 is CASSQGGRTGRTMPQHF. CDR3 nucleotides: TGCGCCAGCAGCCAAGGGGGACGGACAGGGCGGACCATGCCCCAGCATTTT.

This clone was recorded once. V is TRBV29-1 and J is TRBJ1-6; TRBD1 agrees at 8 bases. In germline, CDR1 is SQVTM, CDR2 ANQGSEA. V was clipped by 7 bases and J by 7 bases; unmatched bases: 6. The CDR3 has 13 residues. The CDR3 loop reads CSAQQGVNSPLHF. CDR3 nucleotides: TGCAGCGCGCAACAGGGGGTGAATTCACCCCTCCACTTT.